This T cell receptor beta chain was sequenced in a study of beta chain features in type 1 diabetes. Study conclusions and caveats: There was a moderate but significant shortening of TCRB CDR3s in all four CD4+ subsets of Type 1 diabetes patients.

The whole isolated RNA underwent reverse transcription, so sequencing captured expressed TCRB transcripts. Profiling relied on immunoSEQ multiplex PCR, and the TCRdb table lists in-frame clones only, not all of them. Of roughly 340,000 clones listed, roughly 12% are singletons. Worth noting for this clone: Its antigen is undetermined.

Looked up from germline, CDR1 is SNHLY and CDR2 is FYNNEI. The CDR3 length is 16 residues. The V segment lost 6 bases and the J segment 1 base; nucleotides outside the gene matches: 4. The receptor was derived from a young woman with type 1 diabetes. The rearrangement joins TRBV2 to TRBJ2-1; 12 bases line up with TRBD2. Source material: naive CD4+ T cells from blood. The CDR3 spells CASRGLAGRSYNEQFF. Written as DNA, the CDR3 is TGTGCCAGCAGAGGACTAGCGGGAAGGTCCTACAATGAGCAGTTCTTC.